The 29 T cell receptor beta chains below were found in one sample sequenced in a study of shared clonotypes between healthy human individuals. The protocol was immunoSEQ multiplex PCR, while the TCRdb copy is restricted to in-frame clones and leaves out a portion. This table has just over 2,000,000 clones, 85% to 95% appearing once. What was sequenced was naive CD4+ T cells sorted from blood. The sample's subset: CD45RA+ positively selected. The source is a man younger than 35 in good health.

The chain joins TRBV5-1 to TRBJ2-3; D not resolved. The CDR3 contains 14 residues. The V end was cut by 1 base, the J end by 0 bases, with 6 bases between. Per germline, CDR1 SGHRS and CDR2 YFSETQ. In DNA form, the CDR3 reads TGCGCCAGCAGCTTGACGCTCAGCACAGATACGCAGTATTTT. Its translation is CASSLTLSTDTQYF. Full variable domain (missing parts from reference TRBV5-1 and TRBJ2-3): KAGVTQTPRYLIKTRGQQVTLSCSPISGHRSVSWYQQTPGQGLQFLFEYFSETQRNKGNFPGRFSGRQFSNSRSEMNVSTLELGDSALYLCASSLTLSTDTQYFGPGTRLTVL.

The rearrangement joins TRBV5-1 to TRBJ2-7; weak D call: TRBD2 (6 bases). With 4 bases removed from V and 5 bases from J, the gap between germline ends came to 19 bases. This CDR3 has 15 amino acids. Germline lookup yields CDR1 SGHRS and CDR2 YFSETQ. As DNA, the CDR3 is TGCGCCAGCAGCACCGGCGACCCCGGGAGCAACGAGCAGTACTTC. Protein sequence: CASSTGDPGSNEQYF. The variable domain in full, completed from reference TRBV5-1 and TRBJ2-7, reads KAGVTQTPRYLIKTRGQQVTLSCSPISGHRSVSWYQQTPGQGLQFLFEYFSETQRNKGNFPGRFSGRQFSNSRSEMNVSTLELGDSALYLCASSTGDPGSNEQYFGPGTRLTVT.

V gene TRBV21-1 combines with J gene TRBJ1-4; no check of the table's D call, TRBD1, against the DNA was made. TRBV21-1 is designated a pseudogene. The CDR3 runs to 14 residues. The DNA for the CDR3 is TGTGCCAGCAAAGGGGGCAGCTCCAATGAAAAACTGTTTTTT. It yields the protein CASKGGSSNEKLFF.

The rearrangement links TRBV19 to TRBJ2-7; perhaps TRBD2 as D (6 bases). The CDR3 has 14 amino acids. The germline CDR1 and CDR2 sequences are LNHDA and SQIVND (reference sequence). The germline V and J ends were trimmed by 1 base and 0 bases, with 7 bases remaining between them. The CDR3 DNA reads TGTGCCAGTAGTATAGGGACTAACTCCTACGAGCAGTACTTC. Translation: CASSIGTNSYEQYF.

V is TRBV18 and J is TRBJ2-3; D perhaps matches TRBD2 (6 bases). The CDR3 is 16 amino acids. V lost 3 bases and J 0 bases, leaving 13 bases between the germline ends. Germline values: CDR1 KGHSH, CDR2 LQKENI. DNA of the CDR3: TGTGCCAGCTCACCCATAGGAGGGCACAGCACAGATACGCAGTATTTT. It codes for CASSPIGGHSTDTQYF.

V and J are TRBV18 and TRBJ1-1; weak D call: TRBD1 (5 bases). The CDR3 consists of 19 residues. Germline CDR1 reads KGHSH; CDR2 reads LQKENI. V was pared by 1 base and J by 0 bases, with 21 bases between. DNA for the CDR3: TGTGCCAGCTCACCACAGGTAGGCAGGGTCCGGGAAATGAACACTGAAGCTTTCTTT. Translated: CASSPQVGRVREMNTEAFF.

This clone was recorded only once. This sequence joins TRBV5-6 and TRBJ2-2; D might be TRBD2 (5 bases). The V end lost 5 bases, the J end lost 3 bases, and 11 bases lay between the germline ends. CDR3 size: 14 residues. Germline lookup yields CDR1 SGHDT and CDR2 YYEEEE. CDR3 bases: TGTGCCAGCAGGTTTCGGGGTTACACCGGGGAGCTGTTTTTT. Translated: CASRFRGYTGELFF.

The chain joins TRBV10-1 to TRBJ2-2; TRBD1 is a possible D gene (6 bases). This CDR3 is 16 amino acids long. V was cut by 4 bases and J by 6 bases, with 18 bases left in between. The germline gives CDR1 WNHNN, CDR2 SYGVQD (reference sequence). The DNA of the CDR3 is TGCGCCAGCAGTGTCTCGCGGCAGGGGAAGCCCGGGGAGCTGTTTTTT. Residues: CASSVSRQGKPGELFF.

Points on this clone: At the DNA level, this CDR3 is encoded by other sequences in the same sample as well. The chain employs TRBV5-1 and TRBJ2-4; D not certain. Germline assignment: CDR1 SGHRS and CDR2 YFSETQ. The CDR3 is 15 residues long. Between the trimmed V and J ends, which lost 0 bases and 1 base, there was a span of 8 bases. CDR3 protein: CASSLVGLAKNIQYF. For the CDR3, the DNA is TGCGCCAGCAGCTTGGTCGGGTTGGCCAAAAACATTCAGTACTTC.

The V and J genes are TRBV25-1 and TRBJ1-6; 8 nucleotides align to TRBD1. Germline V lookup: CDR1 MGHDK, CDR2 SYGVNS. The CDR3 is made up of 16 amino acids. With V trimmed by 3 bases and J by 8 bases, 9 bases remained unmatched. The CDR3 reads CASSDGAGGYHSPLHF. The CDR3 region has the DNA TGTGCCAGCAGTGATGGGGCAGGGGGCTACCATTCACCCCTCCACTTT.

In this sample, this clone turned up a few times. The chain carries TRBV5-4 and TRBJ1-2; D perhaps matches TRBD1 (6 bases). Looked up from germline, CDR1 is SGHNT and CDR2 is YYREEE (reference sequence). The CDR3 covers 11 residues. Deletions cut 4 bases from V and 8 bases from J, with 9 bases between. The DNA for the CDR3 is TGTGCCAGCAGCGAGACAGGCGGCTACACCTTC. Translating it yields CASSETGGYTF.

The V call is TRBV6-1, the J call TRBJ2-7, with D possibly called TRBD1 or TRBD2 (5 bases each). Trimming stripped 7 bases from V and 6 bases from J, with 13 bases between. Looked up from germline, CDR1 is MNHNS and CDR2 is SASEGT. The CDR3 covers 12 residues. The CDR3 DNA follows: TGTGCCAGCAAAGTCGGGGCCTTCGAGCAGTACTTC. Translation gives CASKVGAFEQYF.

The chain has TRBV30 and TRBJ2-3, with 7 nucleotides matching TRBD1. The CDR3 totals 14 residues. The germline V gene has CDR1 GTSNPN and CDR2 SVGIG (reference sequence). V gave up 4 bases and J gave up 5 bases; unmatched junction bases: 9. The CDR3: CAWIKQGLGDTQYF. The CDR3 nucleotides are TGTGCCTGGATTAAACAGGGGCTCGGAGATACGCAGTATTTT.

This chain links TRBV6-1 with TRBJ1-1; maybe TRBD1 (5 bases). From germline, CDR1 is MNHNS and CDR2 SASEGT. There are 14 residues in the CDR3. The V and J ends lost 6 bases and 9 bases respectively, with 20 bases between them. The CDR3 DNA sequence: TGTGCCAGCAGACCCTCGGAGACAGTCGGAAAAGCTTTCTTT. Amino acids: CASRPSETVGKAFF.

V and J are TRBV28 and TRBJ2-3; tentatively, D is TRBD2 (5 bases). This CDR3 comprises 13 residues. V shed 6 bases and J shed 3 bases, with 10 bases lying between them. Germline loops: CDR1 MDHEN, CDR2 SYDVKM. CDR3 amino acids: CASRKTGTDTQYF. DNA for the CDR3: TGTGCCAGCAGGAAGACGGGAACAGATACGCAGTATTTT.

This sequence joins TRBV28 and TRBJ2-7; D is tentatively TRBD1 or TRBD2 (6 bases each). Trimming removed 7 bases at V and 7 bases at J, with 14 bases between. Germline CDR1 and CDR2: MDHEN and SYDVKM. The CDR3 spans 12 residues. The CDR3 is CASTSTGREQYF. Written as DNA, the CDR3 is TGTGCCAGCACCTCTACAGGGAGGGAGCAGTACTTC.

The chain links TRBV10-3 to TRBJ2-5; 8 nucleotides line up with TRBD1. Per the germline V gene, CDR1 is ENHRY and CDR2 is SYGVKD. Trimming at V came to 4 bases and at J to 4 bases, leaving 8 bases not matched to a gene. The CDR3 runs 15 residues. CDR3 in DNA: TGTGCCATCAGTGCTGCGACAGGGGCGGGAGAGACCCAGTACTTC. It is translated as CAISAATGAGETQYF.

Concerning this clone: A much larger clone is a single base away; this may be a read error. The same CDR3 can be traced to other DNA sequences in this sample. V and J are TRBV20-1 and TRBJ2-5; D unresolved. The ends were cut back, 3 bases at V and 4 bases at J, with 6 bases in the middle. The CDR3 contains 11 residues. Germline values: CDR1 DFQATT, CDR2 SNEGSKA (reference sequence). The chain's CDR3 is CSARVGETQYF. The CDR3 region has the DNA TGCAGTGCTAGGGTGGGAGAGACCCAGTACTTC.

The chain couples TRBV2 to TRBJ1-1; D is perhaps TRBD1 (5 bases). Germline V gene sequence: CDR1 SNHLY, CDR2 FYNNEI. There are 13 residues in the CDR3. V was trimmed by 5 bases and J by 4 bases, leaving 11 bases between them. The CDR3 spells CASSTARATEAFF. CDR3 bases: TGTGCCAGCAGTACCGCCAGGGCCACTGAAGCTTTCTTT.

The CDR3 sequence: CSVPDRPYGYTF. CDR3 sequence (DNA): TGCAGCGTTCCGGACAGGCCGTATGGCTACACCTTC. The genes are TRBV29-1 and TRBJ1-2; 7 positions agree with TRBD1. The CDR3 contains 12 residues. Trimming cost V 5 bases and J 5 bases; bases outside gene matches: 5. Germline V gives CDR1 SQVTM, CDR2 ANQGSEA.

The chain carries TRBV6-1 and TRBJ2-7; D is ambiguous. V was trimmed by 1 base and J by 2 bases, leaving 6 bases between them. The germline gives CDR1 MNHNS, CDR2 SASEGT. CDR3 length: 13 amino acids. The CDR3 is CASSEGNTYEQYF. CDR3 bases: TGTGCCAGCAGTGAAGGTAACACCTACGAGCAGTACTTC.

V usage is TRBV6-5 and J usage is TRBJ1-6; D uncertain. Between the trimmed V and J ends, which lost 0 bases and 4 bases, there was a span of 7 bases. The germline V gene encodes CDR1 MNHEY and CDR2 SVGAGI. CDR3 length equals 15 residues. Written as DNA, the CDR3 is TGTGCCAGCAGTTACTCGAGGCGGTATAATTCACCCCTCCACTTT. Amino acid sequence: CASSYSRRYNSPLHF.

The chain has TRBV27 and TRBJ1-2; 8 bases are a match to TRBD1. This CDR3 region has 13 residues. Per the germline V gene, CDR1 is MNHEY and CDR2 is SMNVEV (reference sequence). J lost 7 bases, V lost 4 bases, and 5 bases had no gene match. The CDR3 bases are TGTGCCAGCAGTTCCTCGGACAGGGCTGGCTACACCTTC. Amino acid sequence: CASSSSDRAGYTF.

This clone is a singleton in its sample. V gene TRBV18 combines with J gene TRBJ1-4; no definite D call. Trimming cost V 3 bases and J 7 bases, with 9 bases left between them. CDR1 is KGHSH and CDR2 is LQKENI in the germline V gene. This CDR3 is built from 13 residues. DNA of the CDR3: TGTGCCAGCTCACCCCCAACGGGTGAAAAACTGTTTTTT. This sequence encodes CASSPPTGEKLFF.

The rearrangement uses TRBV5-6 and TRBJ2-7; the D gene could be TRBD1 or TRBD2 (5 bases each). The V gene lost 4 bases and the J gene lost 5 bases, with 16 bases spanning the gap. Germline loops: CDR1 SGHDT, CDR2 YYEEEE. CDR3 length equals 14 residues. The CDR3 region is CASSTPGPLDEQYF. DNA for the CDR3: TGTGCCAGCAGCACTCCGGGACCCTTGGACGAGCAGTACTTC.

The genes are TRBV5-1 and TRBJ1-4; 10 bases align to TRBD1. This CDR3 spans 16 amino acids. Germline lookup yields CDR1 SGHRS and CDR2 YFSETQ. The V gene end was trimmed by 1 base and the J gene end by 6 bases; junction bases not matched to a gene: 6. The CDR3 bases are TGCGCCAGCAGCTTGCCGACAGGGGGCGCTTATGAAAAACTGTTTTTT. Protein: CASSLPTGGAYEKLFF.

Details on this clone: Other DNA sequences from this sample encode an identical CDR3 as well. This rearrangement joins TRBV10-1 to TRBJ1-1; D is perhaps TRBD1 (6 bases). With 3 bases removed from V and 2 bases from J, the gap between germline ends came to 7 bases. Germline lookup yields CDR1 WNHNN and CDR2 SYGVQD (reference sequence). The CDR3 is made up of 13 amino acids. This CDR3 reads CASSDGTNTEAFF. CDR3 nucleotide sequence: TGCGCCAGCAGTGATGGGACAAACACTGAAGCTTTCTTT.

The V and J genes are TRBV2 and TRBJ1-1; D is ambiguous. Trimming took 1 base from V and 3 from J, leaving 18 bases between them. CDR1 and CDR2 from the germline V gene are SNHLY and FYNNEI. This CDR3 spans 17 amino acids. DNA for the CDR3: TGTGCCAGCAGTGAAGAGGGCGCAGGATTAGGTGACACTGAAGCTTTCTTT. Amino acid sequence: CASSEEGAGLGDTEAFF.

The CDR3 DNA reads TGCGCCAGCAGTGACATCGAGGACAGGGGATATGGCTACACCTTC. This encodes CASSDIEDRGYGYTF. The chain recombines TRBV10-2 with TRBJ1-2; 9 bases are shared with TRBD1. In germline, CDR1 is WSHSY, CDR2 SAAADI. The J segment lost 5 bases and the V segment lost 3 bases, leaving 7 bases of the junction unmatched. The CDR3 runs to 15 residues.